The entry that follows covers one TCR beta chain sequence. Its cognate antigen has yet to be identified. No qualities accompany the bases; no much larger clone lies one base away. There are 18 amino acids in the CDR3, from cysteine to phenylalanine inclusive. Only CDR3 DNA remains: 54 bases, in frame from the first base. V lost 3 bases and J lost 1 base, and the count of bases not matched to a germline gene is 11. CDR1 and CDR2, looked up from the germline V gene (reference sequence), are SGHNT and YYREEE. Library preparation was by the immunoSEQ multiplex PCR assay. Rearranged TCR beta chain sequences were amplified using the hsTCRB Kit according to the manufacturer's protocol. An Illumina MiSeq was used to sequence the TCRB libraries. On the authors' methods: Demultiplexing, trimming and gene mapping were performed with the kit vendor's proprietary platform. TCRdb carries this immuneACCESS record with in-frame sequences only. Its versions omit some clonotypes, under half of them owing to an unresolved V gene in the studies checked, with the rest unexplained. Clone size and V and J calls were adopted from that table, with D and trimming inferred from the DNA. The sample table contains some 60,000 clones; only one count was recorded for over 70% of them. The ten largest clones take up about 1.4% of the sample.

This specimen comes from a study of a mutant IDH1 vaccine in newly diagnosed glioma (dated by TCRdb to the early 2020s). About the full investigation: Across visits V03 through V10, patients got a total of eight vaccinations, given in weeks 1, 3, 5, 7, 11, 15, 19 and 23. Vaccination was initiated 4-6 weeks after radiotherapy alone, or concurrently with temozolomide cycles in the chemotherapy-containing groups. Of the roughly 30 treated patients, approximately 60% were male and around 40% were female, and a mean age of roughly 40 years was recorded. Prior to enrollment, standard therapy consisting of radiotherapy alone, temozolomide alone, or radiochemotherapy with temozolomide had been administered to patients, with the combination being received by most patients. Peripheral blood was collected at six visits: V03 (baseline), V05, V07, V10, V12 and V13. For exploratory analyses, longitudinal TCRB deep sequencing was carried out in 25 treated patients wherever samples were available. Overall study results and their limits: It was noted by the authors that analyses of patient blood samples could not be reproduced owing to sample limitations. No apparent relationship was observed between pseudoprogression and alterations in the top peripheral T cell clonotypes detected by TCRB sequencing. Immune responses induced by the vaccine were seen in around 93% of patients across multiple MHC alleles. Availability determined which PBMC samples were chosen for TCRB deep sequencing.

According to the study, the label for this sample's time point signals: week 23, last vaccination. A 20-mer mutant IDH1 peptide at 300 micrograms in Montanide made up each vaccine dose, which was injected subcutaneously together with topical imiquimod. The donors had newly diagnosed IDH1-mutant astrocytomas of WHO grade 3 or 4 that showed loss of nuclear ATRX. The samples were drawn from NOA16, a multicentre, single-arm, open-label phase I trial in Germany that tested a mutant IDH1 peptide vaccine in humans for the first time. The DNeasy Blood and Tissue Kit was used to extract genomic DNA from EDTA blood for TCRB sequencing.

The receptor was derived from a man in his forties with glioma. The sample was PBMCs, taken from a glioma patient whose treatment included an IDH1 peptide vaccine. The chain was built from TRBV5-4 and TRBJ2-4; 9 middle bases align to TRBD1. The nucleotide sequence is given as TGTGCCAGCAGCTCACGGACAGGGGCGGCGGTGGCCAAAAACATTCAGTACTTC. The translation is CASSSRTGAAVAKNIQYF. Where the CDR3 stops, the reference TRBV5-4 and TRBJ2-4 genes take over; the full variable domain is ETGVTQSPTHLIKTRGQQVTLRCSSQSGHNTVSWYQQALGQGPQFIFQYYREEENGRGNFPPRFSGLQFPNYSSELNVNALELDDSALYLCASSSRTGAAVAKNIQYFGAGTRLSVL.